Presented here are 25 T cell receptor beta chains from one specimen sequenced in a study of blood T cell repertoires in COVID-19. Here immunoSEQ multiplex PCR was the method, and the copy in TCRdb shows in-frame clones only, minus some. Here the sample spans some 71,000 clones, more than 65% being singletons. The sample taken for sequencing was peripheral blood. The receptors were sampled from a woman aged 45-60 years with acute or convalescent COVID-19.

This chain connects TRBV12-5 to TRBJ1-5, with 7 positions matching TRBD1. Germline V gene data show CDR1 as LGHNT and CDR2 as FRNRAP. CDR3 size: 15 residues. Trimming cost V 1 base and J 7 bases; bases outside gene matches: 7. The CDR3 reads CASGLGETGSQPQHF. CDR3 nucleotides: TGTGCTAGTGGTTTGGGGGAGACAGGGTCCCAGCCCCAGCATTTT.

This CDR3 reads CATGGAKNIQYF. DNA of the CDR3: TGTGCCACCGGGGGAGCCAAAAACATTCAGTACTTC. The rearrangement uses TRBV21-1 and TRBJ2-4; the D call of TRBD2 is as the table states it, not checked on the DNA. TRBV21-1 is termed a pseudogene. This CDR3 has 12 residues.

This chain uses TRBV3-1 (or the pseudogene TRBV3-2) with TRBJ1-4; D gene unclear. The CDR3 covers 14 residues. V was cut by 4 bases and J by 8 bases, with 14 bases left in between. Germline lookup yields CDR1 LGHDT and CDR2 YNNKEL (reference sequence). In DNA form, the CDR3 reads TGTGCCAGCAGCCGAAGCGGGCAGCGGGAAAAACTGTTTTTT. This codes for CASSRSGQREKLFF.

The chain employs TRBV19 and TRBJ1-5, with D possibly being TRBD1 (5 bases). Trimming removed 7 bases from V and 6 bases from J, with 13 bases in between. Germline loops: CDR1 LNHDA, CDR2 SQIVND (reference sequence). The CDR3 totals 13 residues. The CDR3 protein is CASTGLGGQPQHF. The CDR3 region has the DNA TGTGCCAGTACAGGGCTGGGTGGTCAGCCCCAGCATTTT.

This clone was counted only a few times. The V and J genes are TRBV24-1 and TRBJ1-5; D possibly corresponds to TRBD1 (5 bases). The length of the CDR3 is 13 residues. Deletions cut 9 bases from V and 3 bases from J, with 11 bases between. Germline V gene sequence: CDR1 KGHDR, CDR2 SFDVKD. The CDR3 sequence: CATQDSPNQPQHF. CDR3 DNA: TGTGCCACCCAAGACAGTCCCAATCAGCCCCAGCATTTT.

The chain has TRBV5-4 and TRBJ2-1; 7 bases map to TRBD2. Germline V gene data show CDR1 as SGHNT and CDR2 as YYREEE (reference sequence). This CDR3 contains 14 residues. V lost 6 bases, J lost 9 bases, and 12 bases stayed unmatched. The CDR3 protein is CASTREERRGEQFF. The CDR3 DNA follows: TGTGCCAGCACCCGGGAGGAGAGGAGGGGTGAGCAGTTCTTC.

V usage is TRBV12-3 or TRBV12-4 and J usage is TRBJ1-2; 8 bases fit TRBD1. The V gene end was trimmed by 8 bases and the J gene end by 7 bases; junction bases not matched to a gene: 9. The CDR3 has 13 amino acids. CDR3 in DNA: TGTGCCAGCGTAGAACCAGGGGGCTCTGGCTACACCTTC. Protein: CASVEPGGSGYTF.

The chain links TRBV15 to TRBJ2-1; TRBD1 might be the D (6 bases). This CDR3 is 15 amino acids long. Trimming removed 3 bases at V and 7 bases at J, with 16 bases between. The germline CDR1 and CDR2 sequences are LNHNV and YYDKDF (reference sequence). The CDR3, as DNA: TGTGCCACCAGCAGGCGGACAGAGTTTAGAAATGAGCAGTTCTTC. Residues: CATSRRTEFRNEQFF.

The chain recombines TRBV18 with TRBJ1-3, with 9 nucleotides matching TRBD1. CDR3 length equals 18 residues. CDR1 KGHSH and CDR2 LQKENI come from the germline V gene. Trimming at V came to 2 bases and at J to 1 base, leaving 9 bases not matched to a gene. The CDR3 DNA sequence: TGTGCCAGCTCACCAGAGCGGGACAGGGATGCTTCTGGAAACACCATATATTTT. Translated, it gives CASSPERDRDASGNTIYF.

The rearrangement uses TRBV5-4 and TRBJ2-3, with 11 bases fitting TRBD2. The germline V gene encodes CDR1 SGHNT and CDR2 YYREEE (reference sequence). J lost 3 bases, V lost 5 bases, and 8 bases had no gene match. There are 16 residues in the CDR3. CDR3 loop: CASRPIAGGWTDTQYF. The CDR3 bases are TGTGCCAGCAGACCCATAGCGGGAGGGTGGACAGATACGCAGTATTTT.

The CDR3 DNA follows: TGTGCCAGCAGCTTGGGACTAGAGAACATTCAGTACTTC. The encoded protein is CASSLGLENIQYF. V is TRBV5-4 and J is TRBJ2-4; the D gene is possibly TRBD2 (6 bases). The CDR3 covers 13 residues. V shed 0 bases and J shed 7 bases, with 8 bases lying between them. The germline V gene encodes CDR1 SGHNT and CDR2 YYREEE (reference sequence).

CDR3 amino acids: CAIRDRAVYEQYF. DNA of the CDR3: TGTGCCATCAGAGACAGGGCGGTTTACGAGCAGTACTTC. The rearrangement uses TRBV28 and TRBJ2-7; TRBD1 agrees at 7 bases. Germline V CDR1 and CDR2: MDHEN, SYDVKM. The J segment lost 4 bases and the V segment lost 10 bases, leaving 10 bases of the junction unmatched. The CDR3 spans 13 residues.

The gene calls are TRBV7-2 and TRBJ1-2; 7 nucleotides match TRBD1. The CDR3 spans 14 residues. CDR1 SGHTA and CDR2 FQGNSA come from the germline V gene. Germline trimming cut 4 bases from V and 0 bases from J; bases unmatched to any gene: 2. CDR3 loop: CASSSDRANYGYTF. In DNA form, the CDR3 reads TGTGCCAGCAGCTCCGACAGGGCTAACTATGGCTACACCTTC.

V usage is TRBV7-9 and J usage is TRBJ1-1; 7 positions agree with TRBD1. J was trimmed by 5 bases and V by 3 bases; bases with no gene match: 9. The germline V gene has CDR1 SEHNR and CDR2 FQNEAQ (reference sequence). The CDR3 totals 15 residues. The CDR3 bases are TGTGCCAGCAGCTTCCGAGGGGGCGCGAGGACTGAAGCTTTCTTT. This codes for CASSFRGGARTEAFF. The full variable domain, its missing parts supplied by reference TRBV7-9 and TRBJ1-1, is DTGVSQNPRHKITKRGQNVTFRCDPISEHNRLYWYRQTLGQGPEFLTYFQNEAQLEKSRLLSDRFSAERPKGSFSTLEIQRTEQGDSAMYLCASSFRGGARTEAFFGQGTRLTVV.

This clone appeared once. The V gene is TRBV19, the J gene TRBJ2-2; no clear D. The V gene's germline CDR1 is LNHDA and CDR2 SQIVND (reference sequence). This CDR3 is built from 14 residues. The germline V and J ends were trimmed by 1 base and 2 bases, with 5 bases remaining between them. CDR3 residues: CASSIGLNTGELFF. CDR3 in DNA: TGTGCCAGTAGTATAGGCCTAAACACCGGGGAGCTGTTTTTT.

This sequence joins TRBV18 and TRBJ1-3; D is uncertain. The length of the CDR3 is 13 residues. Per germline, CDR1 KGHSH and CDR2 LQKENI. V was pared by 6 bases and J by 2 bases, with 8 bases between. The CDR3 nucleotides are TGTGCCAGCTCCTCGTCGGCTGGAAACACCATATATTTT. Its protein product is CASSSSAGNTIYF.

V usage is TRBV11-2 and J usage is TRBJ2-3, with D perhaps matching TRBD2 (5 bases). The CDR3 totals 15 residues. Germline V gene lookup returns CDR1 SGHAT and CDR2 FQNNGV. V was shortened by 5 bases and J by 4 bases, with 16 bases between the two germline ends. The CDR3 DNA reads TGTGCCAGCAGCCCACTTAGTGCTAGCCCAGATACGCAGTATTTT. This encodes CASSPLSASPDTQYF.

This clone was picked up one time. This rearrangement joins TRBV5-1 to TRBJ2-7; maybe TRBD2 (5 bases). Germline loops: CDR1 SGHRS, CDR2 YFSETQ. V lost 0 bases to trimming and J lost 5 bases, with 9 bases between them. CDR3 length equals 13 residues. The CDR3 DNA sequence: TGCGCCAGCAGCTTGGACCTCGGGGACGAGCAGTACTTC. This translates into CASSLDLGDEQYF.

V is TRBV19 and J is TRBJ2-2; TRBD1 might be the D (6 bases). The germline gives CDR1 LNHDA, CDR2 SQIVND (reference sequence). Trimming removed 3 bases at V and 4 bases at J, with 12 bases between. The CDR3 sequence is 15 residues long. DNA for the CDR3: TGTGCCAGTAGTATGACAGCAGGGGTCACCGGGGAGCTGTTTTTT. This translates into CASSMTAGVTGELFF. Based on the CDR3 plus reference TRBV19 and TRBJ2-2, the full variable domain is DGGITQSPKYLFRKEGQNVTLSCEQNLNHDAMYWYRQDPGQGLRLIYYSQIVNDFQKGDIAEGYSVSREKKESFPLTVTSAQKNPTAFYLCASSMTAGVTGELFFGEGSRLTVL.

The chain recombines TRBV7-6 with TRBJ2-1, with D possibly TRBD1 on 7 matching bases. Between the trimmed V and J ends, which lost 5 bases and 2 bases, there was a span of 19 bases. The CDR3 is 17 amino acids. Germline V lookup: CDR1 SGHVS, CDR2 FNYEAQ. The DNA for the CDR3 is TGTGCCAGCAGCCACAGGGGAGGAAGCGGCGCCTACAATGAGCAGTTCTTC. Its translation: CASSHRGGSGAYNEQFF.

This chain connects TRBV3-1 (or the pseudogene TRBV3-2) to TRBJ2-1, with D perhaps TRBD1 (5 bases). CDR1 is LGHDT, CDR2 YNNKEL, per germline (reference sequence). Trimming removed 0 bases from V and 7 bases from J, with 10 bases in between. The CDR3 loop spans 14 amino acids. Here the CDR3 DNA reads TGTGCCAGCAGCCAAGAAGTGGCAGGGAATGAGCAGTTCTTC. This translates into CASSQEVAGNEQFF.

The chain joins TRBV19 to TRBJ2-7, with D possibly matching TRBD2 (6 bases). Between the trimmed V and J ends, which lost 6 bases and 4 bases, there was a span of 16 bases. Germline-derived CDR1 and CDR2 are LNHDA and SQIVND (reference sequence). The CDR3 totals 14 residues. CDR3 in DNA: TGTGCCAGTAGCCCGTCAGGGCTAGCGTACGAGCAGTACTTC. Translating gives CASSPSGLAYEQYF.

The chain couples TRBV29-1 to TRBJ1-2, with 10 nucleotides matching TRBD1. Germline CDR1 reads SQVTM; CDR2 reads ANQGSEA. The V and J ends lost 4 bases and 8 bases, in that order; junction bases with no gene match: 4. This CDR3 spans 12 amino acids. The CDR3 is CSVGQGAHGYTF. The CDR3 DNA reads TGCAGCGTTGGACAGGGGGCGCACGGCTACACCTTC. The complete variable domain, with remaining parts taken from reference TRBV29-1 and TRBJ1-2, reads SAVISQKPSRDICQRGTSLTIQCQVDSQVTMMFWYRQQPGQSLTLIATANQGSEATYESGFVIDKFPISRPNLTFSTLTVSNMSPEDSSIYLCSVGQGAHGYTFGSGTRLTVV.

The chain recombines TRBV12-3 or TRBV12-4 with TRBJ1-1; weak D call: TRBD1 (5 bases). CDR3 length equals 12 residues. V was cut by 3 bases and J by 11 bases, with 13 bases left in between. The CDR3 reads CASSFVQGAAFF. The DNA for the CDR3 is TGTGCCAGCAGTTTCGTACAAGGGGCGGCTTTCTTT.

V and J are TRBV28 and TRBJ1-6; tentative D call: TRBD1 (5 bases). Germline V CDR1 and CDR2: MDHEN, SYDVKM. The CDR3 has 13 residues. V dropped 6 bases and J dropped 7 bases, with 10 bases sitting between them. Here the CDR3 DNA reads TGTGCCAGCAGCACGAGACAGAATTCACCCCTCCACTTT. Translation gives CASSTRQNSPLHF.